Reported below is one TCR beta chain. This specimen comes from a study of blood T cell repertoires in COVID-19. Study summary: From T cells, B-cell-depleted T cells, or PBMCs came the material, which was cDNA or gDNA.

Only in-frame clones appear in the TCRdb table, and some are missing; sequencing was by immunoSEQ multiplex PCR. This table has hundreds of thousands of clones, roughly 85% appearing once. Individuals aged about 18 to 100 years were recruited from fewer than 25 US areas. CDR3 length: 16 residues. Looked up from germline, CDR1 is KGHSH and CDR2 is LQKENI. V lost 2 bases, J lost 4 bases, and 6 bases stayed unmatched. The chain links TRBV18 to TRBJ2-5; 11 bases align to TRBD2. The TCR sequence derives from a woman in her forties who had recovered from COVID-19. Input material: PBMCs or T cells enriched from blood (not recorded which). The chain's CDR3 is CASSPSLTSGRETQYF. Written as DNA, the CDR3 is TGTGCCAGCTCACCAAGTCTAACTAGCGGGAGAGAGACCCAGTACTTC.